These 17 T cell receptor beta chains were all obtained from the same sample, sequenced in a study of blood T cell repertoires in COVID-19. The protocol was immunoSEQ multiplex PCR, while the TCRdb copy is restricted to in-frame clones and leaves out a portion. The table shows 130,000 to 150,000 clones, with around 79% occurring only once. Sequenced material: peripheral blood. The receptors here all came from a man in his sixties with acute or convalescent COVID-19.

This clone is a singleton in its sample. J is TRBJ2-2 and V is TRBV29-1; 11 bases line up with TRBD1. Per germline, CDR1 SQVTM and CDR2 ANQGSEA. The V segment lost 4 bases and the J segment 4 bases; nucleotides outside the gene matches: 2. The CDR3 loop spans 14 amino acids. CDR3 residues: CSVAGTGGTGELFF. As DNA, the CDR3 is TGCAGCGTTGCTGGGACAGGGGGCACCGGGGAGCTGTTTTTT.

The chain uses TRBV27 and TRBJ2-3, with TRBD1 as a possible D gene (6 bases). CDR3 length equals 18 residues. V was pared by 2 bases and J by 0 bases, with 18 bases between. Germline values: CDR1 MNHEY, CDR2 SMNVEV (reference sequence). CDR3 in DNA: TGTGCCAGCAGTTTAAGGGGGACAAACGCCTTTAGCACAGATACGCAGTATTTT. Its translation: CASSLRGTNAFSTDTQYF.

The chain joins TRBV5-5 to TRBJ2-5, with D tentatively TRBD2 (5 bases). V was clipped by 0 bases and J by 3 bases, with 15 bases between them. The CDR3 sequence is 16 residues long. Per the germline V gene, CDR1 is SGHKS and CDR2 is YYEKEE (reference sequence). The CDR3 nucleotides read TGTGCCAGCAGCTTGGGGGCGAGGGCGAGGGAAGAGACCCAGTACTTC. It codes for CASSLGARAREETQYF.

This clone came up once. CDR3 residues: CASSPKGAQEQYF. The CDR3 DNA is TGTGCCAGCTCACCGAAGGGGGCGCAGGAGCAGTACTTC. The V call is TRBV18, the J call TRBJ2-7, with 7 bases fitting TRBD1. Germline V gives CDR1 KGHSH, CDR2 LQKENI. The length of the CDR3 is 13 residues. The V segment lost 3 bases and the J segment 7 bases; nucleotides outside the gene matches: 6.

As to this clone: One end of the junction varies from germline; a read error may be responsible. The chain recombines TRBV4-2 with TRBJ2-1, with unresolved D. Looked up from germline, CDR1 is LGHNA and CDR2 is YNFKEQ. The CDR3 has 15 amino acids. The CDR3 coding sequence is TGTGCCAGCAGTCAAGACGGTAGCTCCTACAATGAGCAGTTCTTC. This translates into CASSQDGSSYNEQFF.

The chain has TRBV9 and TRBJ2-1; tentatively, D is TRBD2 (6 bases). V was pared by 0 bases and J by 6 bases, with 19 bases between. Germline lookup yields CDR1 SGDLS and CDR2 YYNGEE. This CDR3 is 17 amino acids long. CDR3 in DNA: TGTGCCAGCAGCGTAGGGGAGGTACGTTTGGGGATCAATGAGCAGTTCTTC. Translated, it gives CASSVGEVRLGINEQFF.

This sequence joins TRBV19 and TRBJ1-2; 8 bases are shared with TRBD1. V gave up 9 bases and J gave up 8 bases; unmatched junction bases: 17. The CDR3 runs 15 residues. CDR1 is LNHDA and CDR2 is SQIVND in the germline V gene (reference sequence). The chain's CDR3 is CARWGQASLVGGYTF. CDR3 in DNA: TGTGCCAGATGGGGACAGGCCTCTCTGGTGGGAGGCTACACCTTC.

The rearrangement links TRBV18 to TRBJ2-5; TRBD1 is a possible D gene (5 bases). CDR3 length: 13 residues. Germline CDR1 is KGHSH and CDR2 is LQKENI. The V and J ends lost 4 bases and 1 base respectively, with 7 bases between them. The CDR3 DNA is TGTGCCAGCTCACGACAGACCCAAGAGACCCAGTACTTC. Translation gives CASSRQTQETQYF. Full variable domain (remainder filled in from reference TRBV18 and TRBJ2-5): NAGVMQNPRHLVRRRGQEARLRCSPMKGHSHVYWYRQLPEEGLKFMVYLQKENIIDESGMPKERFSAEFPKEGPSILRIQQVVRGDSAAYFCASSRQTQETQYFGPGTRLLVL.

This chain links TRBV19 with TRBJ1-3, with 7 bases identical to TRBD1. The CDR3 has 15 amino acids. Germline V gene lookup returns CDR1 LNHDA and CDR2 SQIVND (reference sequence). The ends lost 3 bases at V and 4 bases at J; junction bases unmatched: 6. The CDR3 reads CASSMGQTKGNTIYF. The CDR3 nucleotides are TGTGCCAGTAGTATGGGACAGACCAAAGGAAACACCATATATTTT.

This clone has a single count. The rearrangement joins TRBV6-5 to TRBJ1-2; the D gene is possibly TRBD1 (5 bases). The CDR3 runs 11 residues. V was cut by 5 bases and J by 7 bases, with 8 bases left in between. Germline V gene sequence: CDR1 MNHEY, CDR2 SVGAGI. The CDR3 here is CASSPGPGYTF. The CDR3 bases are TGTGCCAGCAGTCCAGGGCCTGGCTACACCTTC.

This clone occurred once. The rearrangement links TRBV9 to TRBJ1-6; 9 nucleotides match TRBD1. The CDR3 is 15 residues long. Losses at the gene ends were 3 bases for V and 7 bases for J; bases not matched to a gene: 5. CDR1 and CDR2 (germline): SGDLS, YYNGEE. Written as DNA, the CDR3 is TGTGCCAGCAGCGCTCCGGGGACAGGGAATTCACCCCTCCACTTT. As protein: CASSAPGTGNSPLHF.

This chain uses TRBV5-5 with TRBJ1-6; TRBD1 might be the D (5 bases). This CDR3 has 18 residues. V lost 0 bases, J lost 10 bases, and 23 bases lay in between. Germline V lookup: CDR1 SGHKS, CDR2 YYEKEE (reference sequence). Written as DNA, the CDR3 is TGTGCCAGCAGCTTGGTCCCCGGCGTGGAGGGACCACGGTCACCCCTCCACTTT. This encodes CASSLVPGVEGPRSPLHF.

V is TRBV6-5 and J is TRBJ1-2, with D possibly being TRBD1 (5 bases). Germline V lookup: CDR1 MNHEY, CDR2 SVGAGI. This CDR3 spans 15 amino acids. Trimming shortened V by 2 bases and J by 8 bases, and 18 bases separated the two germline ends. CDR3 region: CASSYLGWQGRGYTF. The DNA for the CDR3 is TGTGCCAGCAGTTACCTAGGTTGGCAGGGAAGAGGCTACACCTTC.

The chain couples TRBV10-3 to TRBJ1-2; maybe TRBD1 (5 bases). The CDR3 extends over 14 amino acids. Germline V lookup: CDR1 ENHRY, CDR2 SYGVKD. Trimming left V 2 bases short and J 8 bases short, with 15 bases between. CDR3 DNA: TGTGCCATCAGTGAGGGCAGGGCCTTGGAGGGCTACACCTTC. The encoded protein is CAISEGRALEGYTF.

The chain recombines TRBV5-1 with TRBJ1-3; maybe TRBD1 (6 bases). CDR3 size: 14 residues. Germline CDR1 is SGHRS and CDR2 is YFSETQ. The ends were cut back, 4 bases at V and 3 bases at J, with 11 bases in the middle. The CDR3 sequence: CASSQGILGNTIYF. The CDR3 DNA reads TGCGCCAGCAGCCAGGGGATTCTTGGAAACACCATATATTTT.

V gene TRBV11-2 combines with J gene TRBJ1-2; the D gene is possibly TRBD1 (6 bases). V was clipped by 5 bases and J by 3 bases, with 10 bases between them. Germline CDR1 and CDR2: SGHAT and FQNNGV. The CDR3 consists of 13 residues. CDR3 protein: CASSPAGDYGYTF. The DNA of the CDR3 is TGTGCCAGCAGCCCCGCAGGGGACTATGGCTACACCTTC.

The CDR3 loop reads CASSLQGGPFVEQYF. Written as DNA, the CDR3 is TGTGCCAGCAGCCTCCAGGGCGGTCCTTTCGTGGAGCAGTACTTC. V and J are TRBV7-2 and TRBJ2-7; the D gene is possibly TRBD1 (5 bases). Germline V CDR1 and CDR2: SGHTA, FQGNSA. The CDR3 is made up of 15 amino acids. V was cut by 5 bases and J by 7 bases, with 21 bases left in between.